The clone carrying this TCR beta chain has more than one count but fewer than ten. This record belongs to a study of cytomegalovirus exposure and HLA in healthy donors. Vbeta (60) and Jbeta (13) primers were used in the PCR. Sequencing used immunoSEQ multiplex PCR; TCRdb keeps in-frame clones, though not all of them. This table has under 150,000 clones, around 66% appearing once. Looked up from germline, CDR1 is MNHNS and CDR2 is SASEGT. V dropped 8 bases and J dropped 2 bases, with 13 bases sitting between them. CDR3 length: 14 amino acids. The chain links TRBV6-1 to TRBJ2-1; D may be TRBD2 (5 bases). Sample: PBMCs. This clonotype originated in a man younger than 35 in good health and CMV-seropositive. DNA of the CDR3: TGTGCCAGCGAGGACTTGATGACCTACAATGAGCAGTTCTTC. Protein sequence: CASEDLMTYNEQFF.